These 14 T cell receptor beta chains were sequenced from one sample in a study of T cell repertoires in cytomegalovirus infection. TCRdb reprocessed the reads via MiXCR and lists one record per CDR3 protein. The sample has 65,000 to 90,000 distinct CDR3 sequences; 3% to 4.5% are singletons. Sequencing was performed on PBMCs. These receptors originate from a human donor in good health (CMV status not recorded). Some clones in this sample may be carry-over from other donors' samples.

This clonotype was recorded at least ten times. The rearrangement links TRBV7-9 to TRBJ2-5; D gene uncertain. Deletions cut 5 bases from V and 0 bases from J, with 10 bases between. The CDR3 loop spans 14 amino acids. Germline CDR1 SEHNR, CDR2 FQNEAQ (reference sequence). As DNA, the CDR3 is TGTGCCAGCAGCACAAATCAGTACCAAGAGACCCAGTACTTC. Translated, it gives CASSTNQYQETQYF.

There are many counts of this clonotype. For the CDR3, the DNA is TGTGCCAGCAGCTCCCGACAGGGGGGTCAGCCCCAGCATTTT. This gives the protein CASSSRQGGQPQHF. The chain links TRBV7-2 to TRBJ1-5, with 9 bases aligning to TRBD1. CDR3 length equals 14 residues. V shed 4 bases and J 6 bases; nucleotides not matched to a gene: 4. Germline-derived CDR1 and CDR2 are SGHTA and FQGNSA.

This clonotype was found many times. The V gene is TRBV5-4, the J gene TRBJ1-6; D unresolved. This CDR3 is 14 amino acids long. The germline V gene has CDR1 SGHNT and CDR2 YYREEE (reference sequence). V was shortened by 1 base and J by 3 bases, with 5 bases between the two germline ends. CDR3 in amino acids: CASSLQDYNSPLHF. DNA for the CDR3: TGTGCCAGCAGCTTGCAGGACTATAATTCACCCCTCCACTTT.

This clonotype was seen repeatedly, ten times or more. The rearrangement links TRBV6-2 or TRBV6-3 to TRBJ2-7, with 9 bases matching TRBD1. Per germline, CDR1 MNHEY and CDR2 SVGEGT. V trimming: 4 bases; J trimming: 8 bases; junction bases outside the gene matches: 3. The CDR3 is made up of 12 amino acids. Here the CDR3 reads CASSWGQGKQYF. CDR3 nucleotides: TGTGCCAGCAGTTGGGGACAGGGCAAGCAGTACTTC.

This clonotype was counted many times. The chain combines TRBV7-8 with TRBJ1-1, with D possibly matching TRBD1 (5 bases). The V and J ends lost 7 bases and 5 bases respectively, with 23 bases between them. The CDR3 has 16 amino acids. The germline CDR1 and CDR2 sequences are SGHVS and FQNEAQ. The CDR3 DNA is TGTGCCAGCACCCGAGAGAGGTTGGCAGGGTGGACTGAAGCTTTCTTT. Its protein product is CASTRERLAGWTEAFF.

This clonotype appeared many times. The chain is built from TRBV7-2 and TRBJ2-3; D is undetermined. CDR1 and CDR2 (germline): SGHTA, FQGNSA. Deletions cut 3 bases from V and 1 base from J, with 2 bases between. The CDR3 sequence is 12 residues long. The chain's CDR3 is CASSLRTDTQYF. The CDR3 nucleotides read TGTGCCAGCAGCTTGCGCACAGATACGCAGTATTTT.

This clonotype appeared many times. The V gene is TRBV29-1, the J gene TRBJ2-7; 8 bases fit TRBD2. This CDR3 has 15 residues. The germline V gene has CDR1 SQVTM and CDR2 ANQGSEA. The V gene end was trimmed by 1 base and the J gene end by 1 base; junction bases not matched to a gene: 6. CDR3 loop: CSVEGSGGSSYEQYF. CDR3 nucleotide sequence: TGCAGCGTTGAAGGGAGCGGGGGCTCATCCTACGAGCAGTACTTC.

This clonotype has ten or more counts. The chain joins TRBV6-5 to TRBJ2-1; D is unclear. V lost 0 bases, J lost 10 bases, and 7 bases lay in between. The germline V gene encodes CDR1 MNHEY and CDR2 SVGAGI. There are 12 residues in the CDR3. The CDR3 loop reads CASSYSGEEQFF. CDR3 sequence (DNA): TGTGCCAGCAGTTACTCAGGAGAAGAGCAGTTCTTC.

This clonotype was detected many times. The chain combines TRBV7-2 with TRBJ1-3; no clear D gene. The V and J ends lost 1 base and 0 bases respectively, with 16 bases between them. The CDR3 runs to 18 residues. Germline CDR1 reads SGHTA; CDR2 reads FQGNSA. The CDR3 sequence: CASSLDPPAGRSGNTIYF. In DNA, the CDR3 is TGTGCCAGCAGCTTAGATCCCCCGGCAGGCCGCTCTGGAAACACCATATATTTT. The entire variable domain, with the rest obtained from reference TRBV7-2 and TRBJ1-3, is as follows: GAGVSQSPSNKVTEKGKDVELRCDPISGHTALYWYRQSLGQGLEFLIYFQGNSAPDKSGLPSDRFSAERTGGSVSTLTIQRTQQEDSAVYLCASSLDPPAGRSGNTIYFGEGSWLTVV.

In its sample, this clonotype is medium-sized. This chain links TRBV7-2 with TRBJ1-1; D is uncertain. The CDR3 length is 16 residues. Germline CDR1 and CDR2: SGHTA and FQGNSA. Trimming removed 3 bases from V and 2 bases from J, with 16 bases in between. The CDR3 loop is CASSFRRSVKNTEAFF. CDR3 in DNA: TGTGCCAGCAGCTTCCGAAGGTCGGTCAAAAACACTGAAGCTTTCTTT.

In this sample, this clonotype turned up many times. This chain connects TRBV4-2 to TRBJ2-6, with D hard to call. The CDR3 is made up of 16 amino acids. Germline-derived CDR1 and CDR2 are LGHNA and YNFKEQ. V dropped 3 bases and J dropped 2 bases, with 11 bases sitting between them. The CDR3 nucleotides read TGTGCCAGCAGCCAGGTTCATACTGCTGGGGCCAACGTCCTGACTTTC. This translates into CASSQVHTAGANVLTF.

This clonotype appeared many times. V gene TRBV7-2 combines with J gene TRBJ2-3; 7 nucleotides line up with TRBD2. The CDR3 contains 14 residues. V lost 9 bases to trimming and J lost 2 bases; unmatched junction nucleotides: 8. Germline CDR1 reads SGHTA; CDR2 reads FQGNSA. CDR3 bases: TGTGCCAGTCGTGTAGCGGGTTTCACAGATACGCAGTATTTT. Residues: CASRVAGFTDTQYF. Combining the CDR3 with reference TRBV7-2 and TRBJ2-3 gives the whole variable domain GAGVSQSPSNKVTEKGKDVELRCDPISGHTALYWYRQSLGQGLEFLIYFQGNSAPDKSGLPSDRFSAERTGGSVSTLTIQRTQQEDSAVYLCASRVAGFTDTQYFGPGTRLTVL.

This clonotype has at least ten counts. The rearrangement links TRBV6-4 to TRBJ2-3; 10 nucleotides align to TRBD2. Looked up from germline, CDR1 is MRHNA and CDR2 is SNTAGT. V trimming: 3 bases; J trimming: 0 bases; junction bases outside the gene matches: 3. This CDR3 has 16 residues. The CDR3 DNA is TGTGCCAGCAGTGAGACTAGCGGGTCGAGCACAGATACGCAGTATTTT. Protein product: CASSETSGSSTDTQYF.

This clonotype was recorded many times. The chain recombines TRBV28 with TRBJ2-7; TRBD1 is a possible D gene (5 bases). Germline CDR1 MDHEN, CDR2 SYDVKM. The CDR3 runs 14 residues. The ends were cut back, 4 bases at V and 3 bases at J, with 13 bases in the middle. The CDR3 nucleotides are TGTGCCAGCAGTTCCCAAGGGGCTGACTACGAGCAGTACTTC. It encodes CASSSQGADYEQYF.